This T cell receptor (beta chain) appears in the sequencing data of a study of T cell repertoires in cytomegalovirus infection. TCRdb itself ran the reads through MiXCR, one entry per CDR3 protein. The sample lists 250,000 or so distinct CDR3 sequences; roughly an eighth were seen once. Source material: PBMCs. This TCR was sampled from a human donor in good health (CMV status not recorded). Some clones in this sample may be carry-over from other donors' samples.

DNA of the CDR3: TGTGCCAGCAGTTTGGGGCAGGACGGCGAGCAGTACTTC. Its translation: CASSLGQDGEQYF. The V gene is TRBV12-3 or TRBV12-4, the J gene TRBJ2-7; D possibly corresponds to TRBD1 (5 bases). The ends were cut back, 3 bases at V and 6 bases at J, with 12 bases in the middle. The CDR3 has 13 amino acids.